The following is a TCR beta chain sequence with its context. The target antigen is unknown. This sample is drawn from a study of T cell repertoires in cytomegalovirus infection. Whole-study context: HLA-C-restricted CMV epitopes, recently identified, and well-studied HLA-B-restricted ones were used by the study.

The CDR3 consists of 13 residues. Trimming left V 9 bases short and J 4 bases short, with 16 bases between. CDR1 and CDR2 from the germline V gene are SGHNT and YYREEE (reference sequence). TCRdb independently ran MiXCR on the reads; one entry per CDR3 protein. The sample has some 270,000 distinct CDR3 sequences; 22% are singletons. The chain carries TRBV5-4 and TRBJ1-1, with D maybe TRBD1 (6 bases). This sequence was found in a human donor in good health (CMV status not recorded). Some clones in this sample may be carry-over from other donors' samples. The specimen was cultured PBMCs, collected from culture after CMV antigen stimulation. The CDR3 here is CAIKNRDRTEAFF. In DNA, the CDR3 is TGTGCCATCAAGAACAGGGATCGCACTGAAGCTTTCTTT. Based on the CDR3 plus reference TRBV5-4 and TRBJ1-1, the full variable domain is ETGVTQSPTHLIKTRGQQVTLRCSSQSGHNTVSWYQQALGQGPQFIFQYYREEENGRGNFPPRFSGLQFPNYSSELNVNALELDDSALYLCAIKNRDRTEAFFGQGTRLTVV.